This is a list of T cell receptor beta chains from one sample in a study of T cell repertoires in cytomegalovirus infection. No antigen has been identified for these receptors. TCRdb passed the reads through MiXCR, listing each CDR3 protein once. The repertoire holds 650,000 to 900,000 distinct CDR3 sequences, with 32% as singletons. The material was cultured CD8+ T cells from PBMCs, obtained from culture after CMV antigen stimulation. Receptors originate from a human donor in good health (CMV status not recorded). Some clones in this sample may be carry-over from other donors' samples. Both conserved end residues are part of each CDR3. Each record gives: CDR3 DNA, CDR3 protein, V gene, D gene, clone size, J gene. A D gene is named only where the DNA matches it firmly. Only part of the rows carry a size: once, few, many, or a class if the clone is expanded.

DNA: TGTGCCAGCAGCTCAGCCGGGACAGCAAATTCACCCCTCCACTTT
CDR3: CASSSAGTANSPLHF
V: TRBV7-9
D: TRBD1
size: -
J: TRBJ1-6

DNA: TGTGCCAGCAGCTTGCCCGGGACAAAGTTCACCGGGGAGCTGTTTTTT
CDR3: CASSLPGTKFTGELFF
V: TRBV7-9
D: -
size: -
J: TRBJ2-2

DNA: TGTGCCAGCCTAGGGAACGGGAACACTGAAGCTTTCTTT
CDR3: CASLGNGNTEAFF
V: TRBV12-3/TRBV12-4
D: -
size: few
J: TRBJ1-1

DNA: TGTGCCACCCCAGGAGGGGTTGGGAGTTCCTACAATGAGCAGTTCTTC
CDR3: CATPGGVGSSYNEQFF
V: TRBV2
D: -
size: few
J: TRBJ2-1

DNA: TGCGCCAGCAGCCCCCCGGCAGGGGCGGGTGAAAAACTGTTTTTT
CDR3: CASSPPAGAGEKLFF
V: TRBV4-1
D: -
size: few
J: TRBJ1-4

DNA: TGTGCCAGCAGCCCGGCCGAAACAGTGAACTATGGCTACACCTTC
CDR3: CASSPAETVNYGYTF
V: TRBV9
D: -
size: few
J: TRBJ1-2

DNA: TGTGCTAGCAGCTCCGGGGTAGCGGGGTACCAAGAGACCCAGTACTTC
CDR3: CASSSGVAGYQETQYF
V: TRBV7-7
D: TRBD2
size: -
J: TRBJ2-5

DNA: TGTGTCAGCAGGAACATGCTAGCGGGGGTTTATAAGGATGAGCAGTTCTTC
CDR3: CVSRNMLAGVYKDEQFF
V: TRBV12-3/TRBV12-4
D: TRBD2
size: -
J: TRBJ2-1

DNA: TGTGCCAGTAATGCGGGGGACACCTACAATGAGCAGTTCTTC
CDR3: CASNAGDTYNEQFF
V: TRBV19
D: -
size: -
J: TRBJ2-1

DNA: TGTGCCAGCAGCTTAATCGGACAGGGACCTAACGAGCAGTACTTC
CDR3: CASSLIGQGPNEQYF
V: TRBV7-2
D: TRBD1
size: many
J: TRBJ2-7

DNA: TGTGCCAGTAGTCAAGGGGTGACAGGGGGCCAAGAGACCCAGTACTTC
CDR3: CASSQGVTGGQETQYF
V: TRBV19
D: TRBD1
size: -
J: TRBJ2-5

DNA: TGTGCCAGCAGTTTATTTCCAAACAGGCCGGCATGGGAGCAGTACTTC
CDR3: CASSLFPNRPAWEQYF
V: TRBV27
D: -
size: -
J: TRBJ2-7

DNA: TGTGCCAGCAGCGCGGTGGGGGGGGTGGACGGGGAGCTGTTTTTT
CDR3: CASSAVGGVDGELFF
V: TRBV7-2
D: TRBD2
size: few
J: TRBJ2-2

DNA: TGTGCCAGCAGTTTATGGGGCGGCGAGACAGGAGAGACCCAGTACTTC
CDR3: CASSLWGGETGETQYF
V: TRBV28
D: -
size: many
J: TRBJ2-5

DNA: TGCGCCAGCAGCCAAGAAAAGGAAAGCTCCTATAATTCACCCCTCCACTTT
CDR3: CASSQEKESSYNSPLHF
V: TRBV4-3
D: -
size: once
J: TRBJ1-6

DNA: TGCGCCAGCAGCTTGGAAGGGACCCCCCAGACTGAAGCTTTCTTT
CDR3: CASSLEGTPQTEAFF
V: TRBV5-1
D: -
size: few
J: TRBJ1-1

DNA: TGTGCCAGCCCTAACCTCAGCACTAGCACAGATACGCAGTATTTT
CDR3: CASPNLSTSTDTQYF
V: TRBV7-3
D: -
size: -
J: TRBJ2-3

DNA: TGCAGCGTTGAAGGCGACAGGGGGTTTGTCGGAGAGCAGTACTTC
CDR3: CSVEGDRGFVGEQYF
V: TRBV29-1
D: TRBD1
size: -
J: TRBJ2-7

DNA: TGTGCCAGCAGCGTAGTAGGGACCGAGGGGGATGAGCAGTTCTTC
CDR3: CASSVVGTEGDEQFF
V: TRBV9
D: -
size: -
J: TRBJ2-1

DNA: TGTGCCAGCAGCCAAGTGGAGGGGGCGCGGGGCTACACCTTC
CDR3: CASSQVEGARGYTF
V: TRBV6-2/TRBV6-3
D: TRBD1
size: few
J: TRBJ1-2

DNA: TGTGCCTACGGGGGAACCCTTTTCCGCGATGAGCAGTTCTTC
CDR3: CAYGGTLFRDEQFF
V: TRBV28
D: -
size: few
J: TRBJ2-1

DNA: TGTGCCAGCAGCTTAGCGGGACAGGGGGTCAACGAGCAGTACTTC
CDR3: CASSLAGQGVNEQYF
V: TRBV7-9
D: TRBD1
size: -
J: TRBJ2-7

DNA: TGTGCCAGCAGTTTAATAGGATTTGATCAGCCCCAGCATTTT
CDR3: CASSLIGFDQPQHF
V: TRBV27
D: -
size: -
J: TRBJ1-5

DNA: TGTGCCAGCAGCTGGGCCGACAGGGACTACGAGCAGTACTTC
CDR3: CASSWADRDYEQYF
V: TRBV7-6
D: TRBD1
size: few
J: TRBJ2-7

DNA: TGTGCCAGCAGCTGGGACAGCGGGGAGCTGTTTTTT
CDR3: CASSWDSGELFF
V: TRBV12-3/TRBV12-4
D: TRBD1
size: -
J: TRBJ2-2

DNA: TGCGCCAGCAGCCAGACGTCTGGAAACACCATATATTTT
CDR3: CASSQTSGNTIYF
V: TRBV5-1
D: -
size: -
J: TRBJ1-3

DNA: TGTGCCAGCAGCTTGGTTCAGGGCGCCAATGAGCAGTTCTTC
CDR3: CASSLVQGANEQFF
V: TRBV5-6
D: -
size: -
J: TRBJ2-1

DNA: TGTGCCAGTAGTCCACAGGCGAGCAGGGGTAACACCGGGGAGCTGTTTTTT
CDR3: CASSPQASRGNTGELFF
V: TRBV19
D: -
size: -
J: TRBJ2-2

DNA: TGTGCCAGCAGTGGTATGGACAGCACAGATACGCAGTATTTT
CDR3: CASSGMDSTDTQYF
V: TRBV6-1
D: -
size: few
J: TRBJ2-3

DNA: TGTGCCAGCAGCCCTGGGACGAGGCAGATTAATGAAAAACTGTTTTTT
CDR3: CASSPGTRQINEKLFF
V: TRBV11-2
D: -
size: few
J: TRBJ1-4

DNA: TGTGCCAGCACCTTCGGGCAGGGGGCTTGTGTAGATACGCAGTATTTT
CDR3: CASTFGQGACVDTQYF
V: TRBV27
D: TRBD1
size: -
J: TRBJ2-3

DNA: TGTGCCAGCAGCCCAAGTGAGTTATCCCCACACGAGCAGTACTTC
CDR3: CASSPSELSPHEQYF
V: TRBV14
D: -
size: -
J: TRBJ2-7

DNA: TGTGCCAGCAGTTACCTGGACAGGAAAGAGACCCAGTACTTC
CDR3: CASSYLDRKETQYF
V: TRBV6-5
D: TRBD1
size: few
J: TRBJ2-5

DNA: TGTGCCAGCAGCTCAGCCCAAGGCAGGAGTAACTATGGCTACACCTTC
CDR3: CASSSAQGRSNYGYTF
V: TRBV7-9
D: -
size: few
J: TRBJ1-2

DNA: TGTGCCAGCAGCAGGAGGGAGGTAGAGGATAATTCACCCCTCCACTTT
CDR3: CASSRREVEDNSPLHF
V: TRBV7-6
D: -
size: few
J: TRBJ1-6

DNA: TGTGCCAGCAGTTTTGAGACTAAGGTCCACAATGAGCAGTTCTTC
CDR3: CASSFETKVHNEQFF
V: TRBV12-3/TRBV12-4
D: -
size: -
J: TRBJ2-1

DNA: TGTGCCAGCAGGGAACCACAGGGACCCGTCACCGGGGAGCTGTTTTTT
CDR3: CASREPQGPVTGELFF
V: TRBV2
D: -
size: -
J: TRBJ2-2